The clone carrying this T cell receptor beta chain was seen just once. Antigen unknown. This sample stems from a study of shared clonotypes between healthy human individuals. In the authors' methods: In the immunoSEQ data, sequences were junction-only and lacked quality scores, so filtering differed. Data came from immunoSEQ multiplex PCR; TCRdb stores just in-frame clones and leaves some out. V and J calls and clone size are given by that table; D and trimming were obtained from the DNA. The table lists approximately 840,000 clones, approximately 97% of them singletons. Positively selected for CCR7, the CD45RO-negative cells used as naive CD8 cells excluded terminally differentiated effector memory CD45RA+ cells. Only Caucasian adults living in Nashville, Tennessee served as donors. Study results and caveats: Clonotype sharing among donors was thought likely to change with sequencing depth. Naive subsets generally had larger estimated richness than memory subsets.

This clonotype was obtained from a man in his thirties or forties in good health. Sequenced material: naive CD8+ T cells sorted from blood.

CDR3 residues: CSAEGMYQETQYF. The CDR3 nucleotides are TGCAGCGCGGAGGGGATGTACCAAGAGACCCAGTACTTC. The chain links TRBV29-1 to TRBJ2-5, with a weak D call TRBD2 (6 bases). The length of the CDR3 is 13 residues. Trimming left V 7 bases short and J 0 bases short, with 12 bases between. The germline V gene encodes CDR1 SQVTM and CDR2 ANQGSEA. Full variable domain (rest looked up from reference TRBV29-1 and TRBJ2-5): SAVISQKPSRDICQRGTSLTIQCQVDSQVTMMFWYRQQPGQSLTLIATANQGSEATYESGFVIDKFPISRPNLTFSTLTVSNMSPEDSSIYLCSAEGMYQETQYFGPGTRLLVL.